This TCR beta chain was recovered during a study of sequential checkpoint blockade in melanoma. Sequencing was performed with immunoSEQ multiplex PCR; in TCRdb, only in-frame clones are kept and a portion is missing. The sample holds tens of thousands of clones, roughly 85% seen once. Germline CDR1 reads SGHRS; CDR2 reads YFSETQ. The CDR3 has 17 amino acids. Trimming at V came to 1 base and at J to 2 bases, leaving 4 bases not matched to a gene. This clone has just a few counts. Noted treatment: randomized to nivolumab then ipilimumab (arm A) or the reverse (arm B). The source material was CD8+ T cells sorted from blood (inferred from file names), sampled from a patient given nivolumab and ipilimumab in sequence. The clonotype comes from a human donor with melanoma. The V call is TRBV5-1, the J call TRBJ2-2; 11 nucleotides align to TRBD1. CDR3: CASSLSRTGGNTGELFF. CDR3 nucleotides: TGCGCCAGCAGCTTGTCTAGGACAGGGGGCAACACCGGGGAGCTGTTTTTT.